This T cell receptor beta chain was retrieved from a study of cytomegalovirus exposure and HLA in healthy donors. Overall study results and limits: Using the classifier, cytomegalovirus status was reportedly diagnosed with high specificity and sensitivity.

The PCR made use of 60 Vbeta and 13 Jbeta primers. Clones were sequenced by immunoSEQ multiplex PCR, and TCRdb holds only the in-frame ones, with some missing. The sample comprises some 150,000 clones, approximately 80% of which are singletons, and 4.9% rests with the top ten. Concerning this clone: Its antigen remains unknown.

Germline loops: CDR1 MRHNA, CDR2 SNTAGT. The V and J ends lost 6 bases and 2 bases, in that order; junction bases with no gene match: 6. The CDR3 covers 15 residues. The sequence derives from a woman between 45 and 65 years old in good health and CMV-seronegative. The gene calls are TRBV6-4 and TRBJ2-2, with 7 bases matching TRBD1. Sequencing was performed on PBMCs. The CDR3: CASSEGAINTGELFF. CDR3 coding DNA: TGTGCCAGCAGCGAGGGGGCTATTAACACCGGGGAGCTGTTTTTT.